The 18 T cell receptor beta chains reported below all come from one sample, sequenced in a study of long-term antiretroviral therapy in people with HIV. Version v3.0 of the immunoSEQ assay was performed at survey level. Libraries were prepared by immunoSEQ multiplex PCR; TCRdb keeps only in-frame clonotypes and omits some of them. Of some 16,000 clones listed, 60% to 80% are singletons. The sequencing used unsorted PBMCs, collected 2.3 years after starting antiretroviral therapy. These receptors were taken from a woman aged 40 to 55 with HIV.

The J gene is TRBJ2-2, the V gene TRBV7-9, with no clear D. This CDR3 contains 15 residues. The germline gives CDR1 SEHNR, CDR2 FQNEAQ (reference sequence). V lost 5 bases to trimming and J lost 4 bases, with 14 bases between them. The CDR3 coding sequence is TGTGCCAGCAGCCCCGATCGGGTAGTCACCGGGGAGCTGTTTTTT. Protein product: CASSPDRVVTGELFF.

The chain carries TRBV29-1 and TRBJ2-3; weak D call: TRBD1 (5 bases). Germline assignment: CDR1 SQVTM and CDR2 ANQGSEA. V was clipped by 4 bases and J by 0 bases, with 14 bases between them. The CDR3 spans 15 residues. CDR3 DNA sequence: TGCAGCGTTGTTCCGGCAGGGCCTAGCACAGATACGCAGTATTTT. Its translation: CSVVPAGPSTDTQYF.

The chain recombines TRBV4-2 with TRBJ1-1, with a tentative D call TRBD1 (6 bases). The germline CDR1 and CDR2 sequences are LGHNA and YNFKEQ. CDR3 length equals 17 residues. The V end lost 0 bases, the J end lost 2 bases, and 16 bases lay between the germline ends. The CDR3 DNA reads TGTGCCAGCAGCCAAGAAGGGACAACACTTCTCAACACTGAAGCTTTCTTT. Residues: CASSQEGTTLLNTEAFF.

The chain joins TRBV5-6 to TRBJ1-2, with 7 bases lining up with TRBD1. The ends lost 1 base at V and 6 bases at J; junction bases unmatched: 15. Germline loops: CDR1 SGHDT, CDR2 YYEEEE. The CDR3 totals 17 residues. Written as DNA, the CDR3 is TGTGCCAGCAGCTTGTCAAATACGGGACAGCTGGGACATGGCTACACCTTC. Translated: CASSLSNTGQLGHGYTF.

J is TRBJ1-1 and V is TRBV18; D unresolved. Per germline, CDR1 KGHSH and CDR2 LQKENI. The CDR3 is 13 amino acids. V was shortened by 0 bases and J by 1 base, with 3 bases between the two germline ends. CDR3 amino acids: CASSPPGNTEAFF. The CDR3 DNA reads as TGTGCCAGCTCACCACCGGGGAACACTGAAGCTTTCTTT. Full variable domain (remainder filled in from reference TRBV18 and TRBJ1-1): NAGVMQNPRHLVRRRGQEARLRCSPMKGHSHVYWYRQLPEEGLKFMVYLQKENIIDESGMPKERFSAEFPKEGPSILRIQQVVRGDSAAYFCASSPPGNTEAFFGQGTRLTVV.

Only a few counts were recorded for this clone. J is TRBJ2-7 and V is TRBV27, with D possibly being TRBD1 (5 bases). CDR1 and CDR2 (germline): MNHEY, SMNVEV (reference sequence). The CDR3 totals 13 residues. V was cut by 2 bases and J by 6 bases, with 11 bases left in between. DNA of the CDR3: TGTGCCAGCAGTTTACAGGGTTACGGCGAGCAGTACTTC. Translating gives CASSLQGYGEQYF.

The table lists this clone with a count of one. The CDR3 loop is CATSGYEEVEAFF. The CDR3 nucleotides read TGTGCCACCAGCGGCTATGAGGAGGTTGAAGCTTTCTTT. The V and J genes are TRBV15 and TRBJ1-1; no clear D. The ends were cut back, 5 bases at V and 7 bases at J, with 14 bases in the middle. Germline V lookup: CDR1 LNHNV, CDR2 YYDKDF (reference sequence). The CDR3 is 13 residues long.

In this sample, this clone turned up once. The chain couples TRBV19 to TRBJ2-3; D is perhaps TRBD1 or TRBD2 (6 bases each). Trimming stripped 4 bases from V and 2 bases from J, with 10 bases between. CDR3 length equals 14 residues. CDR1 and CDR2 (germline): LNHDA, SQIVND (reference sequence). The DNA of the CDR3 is TGTGCCAGTAGTAACCGGGGGCTCACAGATACGCAGTATTTT. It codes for CASSNRGLTDTQYF.

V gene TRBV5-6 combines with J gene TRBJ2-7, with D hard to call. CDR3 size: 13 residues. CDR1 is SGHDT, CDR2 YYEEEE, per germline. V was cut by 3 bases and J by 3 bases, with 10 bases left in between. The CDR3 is CASSSAYGYEQYF. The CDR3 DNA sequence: TGTGCCAGCAGCTCGGCCTATGGCTACGAGCAGTACTTC.

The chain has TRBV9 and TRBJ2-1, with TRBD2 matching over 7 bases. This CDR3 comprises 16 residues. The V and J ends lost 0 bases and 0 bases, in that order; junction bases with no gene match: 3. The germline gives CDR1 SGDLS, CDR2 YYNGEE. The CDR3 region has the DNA TGTGCCAGCAGCGTAGACCCTAGCGGCTCCTACAATGAGCAGTTCTTC. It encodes CASSVDPSGSYNEQFF.

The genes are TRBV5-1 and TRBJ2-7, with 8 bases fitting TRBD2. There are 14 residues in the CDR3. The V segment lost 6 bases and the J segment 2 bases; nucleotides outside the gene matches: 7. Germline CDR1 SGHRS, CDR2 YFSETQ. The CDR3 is CASTGREAPYEQYF. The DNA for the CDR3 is TGCGCCAGCACTGGGCGGGAGGCCCCCTACGAGCAGTACTTC. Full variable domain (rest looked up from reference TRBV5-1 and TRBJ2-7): KAGVTQTPRYLIKTRGQQVTLSCSPISGHRSVSWYQQTPGQGLQFLFEYFSETQRNKGNFPGRFSGRQFSNSRSEMNVSTLELGDSALYLCASTGREAPYEQYFGPGTRLTVT.

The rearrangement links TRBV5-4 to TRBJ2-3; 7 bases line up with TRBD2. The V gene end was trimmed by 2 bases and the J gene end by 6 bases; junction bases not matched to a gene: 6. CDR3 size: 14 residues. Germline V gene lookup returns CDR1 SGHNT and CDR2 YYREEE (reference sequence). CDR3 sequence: CASSFGGGADTQYF. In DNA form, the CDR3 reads TGTGCCAGCAGCTTTGGGGGAGGGGCCGATACGCAGTATTTT.

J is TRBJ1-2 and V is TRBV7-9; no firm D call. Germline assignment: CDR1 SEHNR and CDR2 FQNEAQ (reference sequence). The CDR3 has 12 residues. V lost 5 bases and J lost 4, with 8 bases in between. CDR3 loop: CASSADFYGYTF. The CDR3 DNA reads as TGTGCCAGCAGCGCTGACTTCTATGGCTACACCTTC.

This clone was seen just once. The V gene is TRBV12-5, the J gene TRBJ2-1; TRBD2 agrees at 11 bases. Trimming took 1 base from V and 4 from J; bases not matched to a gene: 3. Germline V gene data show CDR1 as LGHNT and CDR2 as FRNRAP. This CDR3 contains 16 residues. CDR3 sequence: CASGLGTSGLYNEQFF. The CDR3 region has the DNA TGTGCTAGTGGTTTGGGGACTAGCGGGCTATACAATGAGCAGTTCTTC.

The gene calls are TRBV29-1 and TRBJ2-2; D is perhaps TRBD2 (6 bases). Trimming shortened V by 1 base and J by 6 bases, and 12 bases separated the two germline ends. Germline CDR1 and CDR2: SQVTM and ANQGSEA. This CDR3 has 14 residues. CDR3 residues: CSVEVGRGSGELFF. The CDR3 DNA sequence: TGCAGCGTTGAAGTTGGACGGGGGTCCGGGGAGCTGTTTTTT.

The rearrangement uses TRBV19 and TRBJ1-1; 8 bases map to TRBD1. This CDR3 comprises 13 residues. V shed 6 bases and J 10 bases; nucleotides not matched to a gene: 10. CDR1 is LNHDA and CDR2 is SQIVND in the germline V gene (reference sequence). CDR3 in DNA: TGTGCCAGTAGACCGGACAGGGTCCCAGGAGCTTTCTTT. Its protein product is CASRPDRVPGAFF.

CDR3 sequence reads: CASSLANNNSPLHF. CDR3 DNA: TGCGCCAGCAGCTTGGCCAATAATAATTCACCCCTCCACTTT. The V gene is TRBV5-1, the J gene TRBJ1-6; D uncertain. Looked up from germline, CDR1 is SGHRS and CDR2 is YFSETQ. The CDR3 contains 14 residues. V lost 0 bases to trimming and J lost 5 bases, with 6 bases between them.

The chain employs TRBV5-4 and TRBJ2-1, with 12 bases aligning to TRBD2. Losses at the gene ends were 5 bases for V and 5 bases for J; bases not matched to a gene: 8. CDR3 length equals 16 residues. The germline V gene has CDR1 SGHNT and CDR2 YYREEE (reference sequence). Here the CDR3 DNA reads TGTGCCAGCAGTCTTCGCCGACTAGCGGGGGACAATGAGCAGTTCTTC. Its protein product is CASSLRRLAGDNEQFF.